These 27 T cell receptor beta chains were sequenced from one sample in a study of T cells after somatic rescue of genetic block. Produced via immunoSEQ multiplex PCR; TCRdb's table is partial and in-frame only. The table has some 67,000 clones, about 91% seen once; the top ten hold less than 3.5%. The material sequenced was peripheral blood mononuclear cells (PBMCs). The receptors were gathered from a man in his forties.

This clone was picked up one time. This chain links TRBV5-6 with TRBJ2-7; unclear D gene. V lost 3 bases and J 3 bases, leaving 4 bases between the germline ends. Germline V gene data show CDR1 as SGHDT and CDR2 as YYEEEE. This CDR3 has 11 amino acids. Written as DNA, the CDR3 is TGTGCCAGCAGCTCCAACTACGAGCAGTACTTC. Protein product: CASSSNYEQYF. The full variable domain, rest sourced from reference TRBV5-6 and TRBJ2-7, is DAGVTQSPTHLIKTRGQQVTLRCSPKSGHDTVSWYQQALGQGPQFIFQYYEEEERQRGNFPDRFSGHQFPNYSSELNVNALLLGDSALYLCASSSNYEQYFGPGTRLTVT.

The rearrangement joins TRBV5-6 to TRBJ2-5, with D possibly being TRBD1 (5 bases). There are 16 residues in the CDR3. Germline V CDR1 and CDR2: SGHDT, YYEEEE. Trimming left V 4 bases short and J 1 base short, with 17 bases between. CDR3 region: CASSQRFRQIQETQYF. The CDR3 DNA sequence: TGTGCCAGCAGCCAACGATTTCGACAGATCCAAGAGACCCAGTACTTC.

J is TRBJ2-1 and V is TRBV9; 9 bases fit TRBD2. Germline-derived CDR1 and CDR2 are SGDLS and YYNGEE. The CDR3 contains 15 residues. J gave up 1 base and V 4 bases, and 3 bases lay outside the gene matches. This CDR3 is CASSYTSGSYNEQFF. The CDR3 DNA follows: TGTGCCAGCAGCTATACTAGCGGGTCCTACAATGAGCAGTTCTTC.

The rearrangement uses TRBV5-8 and TRBJ2-7; 12 bases match TRBD1. Germline CDR1 SGHTS, CDR2 YDEGEE. Trimming at V came to 3 bases and at J to 6 bases, leaving 10 bases not matched to a gene. This CDR3 is 16 amino acids long. This CDR3 reads CASSWEPGTGGSEQYF. The CDR3 DNA follows: TGTGCCAGCAGCTGGGAACCCGGGACAGGGGGCTCCGAGCAGTACTTC.

The V gene is TRBV7-9, the J gene TRBJ1-2; D unclear. The V end was cut by 1 base, the J end by 8 bases, with 8 bases between. The CDR3 totals 12 residues. In germline, CDR1 is SEHNR, CDR2 FQNEAQ (reference sequence). In nucleotides, the CDR3 is TGTGCCAGCAGCTTAGGGACTGTGGGCTACACCTTC. The encoded protein is CASSLGTVGYTF.

The V gene is TRBV5-1, the J gene TRBJ2-1; D is unresolved. Germline CDR1 reads SGHRS; CDR2 reads YFSETQ. Between the trimmed V and J ends, which lost 0 bases and 5 bases, there was a span of 15 bases. The length of the CDR3 is 16 residues. CDR3 nucleotide sequence: TGCGCCAGCAGCTTGGACCGAGGTTCTCGAGACAATGAGCAGTTCTTC. This gives the protein CASSLDRGSRDNEQFF.

The CDR3 reads CASSVLAEAYEQYF. CDR3 DNA sequence: TGTGCCAGCAGCGTCCTAGCGGAGGCCTACGAGCAGTACTTC. The chain carries TRBV9 and TRBJ2-7, with 7 bases that match TRBD2. V was pared by 2 bases and J by 2 bases, with 4 bases of the junction left unmatched. CDR1 and CDR2 from the germline V gene are SGDLS and YYNGEE. This CDR3 has 14 residues.

This chain uses TRBV7-2 with TRBJ2-1; maybe TRBD2 (6 bases). The germline CDR1 and CDR2 sequences are SGHTA and FQGNSA. CDR3 length: 12 residues. Trimming pared 2 bases from V and 12 bases from J, leaving 11 bases between. CDR3 DNA sequence: TGTGCCAGCAGCTTATCACCCGGGGGGCAGTTCTTC. Protein product: CASSLSPGGQFF.

V usage is TRBV30 and J usage is TRBJ1-6; 7 bases agree with TRBD1. Germline V gives CDR1 GTSNPN, CDR2 SVGIG (reference sequence). Trimming removed 1 base from V and 9 bases from J; junction bases left unmatched: 15. CDR3 size: 17 residues. The CDR3 sequence is CAWSATPPTGAGSPLHF. The CDR3 DNA is TGTGCCTGGAGTGCCACCCCTCCTACAGGGGCAGGTTCACCCCTCCACTTT.

The chain is built from TRBV7-9 and TRBJ1-1, with D unresolved. Germline values: CDR1 SEHNR, CDR2 FQNEAQ (reference sequence). The CDR3 covers 15 residues. Trimming removed 2 bases from V and 11 bases from J, with 21 bases in between. CDR3 DNA: TGTGCCAGCAGCTTATTTTCCGGTGAAAGGGAATCGGCTTTCTTT. It specifies CASSLFSGERESAFF. The variable domain in full, completed from reference TRBV7-9 and TRBJ1-1, reads DTGVSQNPRHKITKRGQNVTFRCDPISEHNRLYWYRQTLGQGPEFLTYFQNEAQLEKSRLLSDRFSAERPKGSFSTLEIQRTEQGDSAMYLCASSLFSGERESAFFGQGTRLTVV.

The chain employs TRBV19 and TRBJ1-1, with D unclear. This CDR3 is built from 13 residues. From germline, CDR1 is LNHDA and CDR2 SQIVND (reference sequence). V was clipped by 4 bases and J by 4 bases, with 10 bases between them. The CDR3 DNA reads TGTGCCAGTAGTAGGGATTTGGGCACTGAAGCTTTCTTT. Its translation is CASSRDLGTEAFF. The variable domain in full, completed from reference TRBV19 and TRBJ1-1, reads DGGITQSPKYLFRKEGQNVTLSCEQNLNHDAMYWYRQDPGQGLRLIYYSQIVNDFQKGDIAEGYSVSREKKESFPLTVTSAQKNPTAFYLCASSRDLGTEAFFGQGTRLTVV.

This chain connects TRBV5-6 to TRBJ2-2; TRBD1 matches 9 bases. V lost 4 bases and J lost 4; bases outside the gene matches: 5. The CDR3 runs to 15 residues. Germline-derived CDR1 and CDR2 are SGHDT and YYEEEE. CDR3 region: CASSVDRGGTGELFF. DNA of the CDR3: TGTGCCAGCAGCGTGGACAGGGGAGGCACCGGGGAGCTGTTTTTT.

The V call is TRBV27, the J call TRBJ2-7; TRBD2 agrees at 10 bases. The CDR3 runs to 15 residues. Germline-derived CDR1 and CDR2 are MNHEY and SMNVEV (reference sequence). V lost 4 bases and J lost 6; bases outside the gene matches: 9. This CDR3 reads CASSSSTSGWSEQYF. In DNA, the CDR3 is TGTGCCAGCAGTTCCTCGACTAGCGGGTGGTCCGAGCAGTACTTC.

Concerning this clone itself: This specimen includes other DNA sequences encoding the same CDR3. The chain uses TRBV20-1 and TRBJ2-7; D is unresolved. The V gene lost 0 bases and the J gene lost 4 bases, with 4 bases spanning the gap. The CDR3 length is 11 residues. Per the germline V gene, CDR1 is DFQATT and CDR2 is SNEGSKA (reference sequence). The CDR3 spells CSARDTYEQYF. DNA of the CDR3: TGCAGTGCTAGAGACACGTACGAGCAGTACTTC.

This clone was counted a single time. This chain links TRBV5-8 with TRBJ2-7; TRBD1 or TRBD2 may be the D gene (5 bases each). The V end was cut by 5 bases, the J end by 6 bases, with 24 bases between. Germline-derived CDR1 and CDR2 are SGHTS and YDEGEE. This CDR3 has 16 residues. CDR3 sequence reads: CASSHRGGPTPGEQYF. The CDR3, as DNA: TGTGCCAGCAGTCATCGGGGCGGGCCGACCCCGGGCGAGCAGTACTTC.

The genes are TRBV28 and TRBJ2-7; D gene uncertain. Germline V lookup: CDR1 MDHEN, CDR2 SYDVKM. CDR3 length: 12 residues. V dropped 3 bases and J dropped 7 bases, with 10 bases sitting between them. The CDR3 loop is CASSLPVGEQYF. CDR3 nucleotide sequence: TGTGCCAGCAGTTTGCCTGTGGGAGAGCAGTACTTC. Full variable domain (rest looked up from reference TRBV28 and TRBJ2-7): DVKVTQSSRYLVKRTGEKVFLECVQDMDHENMFWYRQDPGLGLRLIYFSYDVKMKEKGDIPEGYSVSREKKERFSLILESASTNQTSMYLCASSLPVGEQYFGPGTRLTVT.

The rearrangement joins TRBV11-2 to TRBJ2-7; 9 bases agree with TRBD1. Unmatched junction bases numbered 15, after V lost 5 bases and J lost 1 base. This CDR3 is built from 18 residues. Germline values: CDR1 SGHAT, CDR2 FQNNGV. The CDR3 bases are TGTGCCAGCAGCCCCGAAGCCAACAGGGGGCCAGGGTCCTACGAGCAGTACTTC. It specifies CASSPEANRGPGSYEQYF.

V gene TRBV5-8 combines with J gene TRBJ1-6, with a possible D match to TRBD1 (6 bases). CDR3 length equals 16 residues. V shed 0 bases and J shed 7 bases, with 14 bases lying between them. Looked up from germline, CDR1 is SGHTS and CDR2 is YDEGEE. The CDR3 spells CASSLVSTGTNSPLHF. The CDR3, as DNA: TGTGCCAGCAGCTTGGTATCCACAGGGACCAATTCACCCCTCCACTTT.

This sequence joins TRBV10-2 and TRBJ2-5; weak D call: TRBD1 (6 bases). Germline V CDR1 and CDR2: WSHSY, SAAADI. This CDR3 comprises 15 residues. V dropped 7 bases and J dropped 5 bases, with 20 bases sitting between them. The CDR3 coding sequence is TGCGCCAGCACCCTCGGCATGGGGGCTGGGGAGACCCAGTACTTC. This translates into CASTLGMGAGETQYF.

This clone was seen a few times. This chain links TRBV2 with TRBJ2-7; D gene unclear. V was clipped by 6 bases and J by 2 bases, with 11 bases between them. The germline V gene encodes CDR1 SNHLY and CDR2 FYNNEI. The CDR3 contains 13 residues. The CDR3 DNA is TGTGCCAGCAGGGCACTGGGAACCTACGAGCAGTACTTC. Protein: CASRALGTYEQYF.

This chain links TRBV12-2 with TRBJ2-5. TRBV12-2 represents a pseudogene. The CDR3 length is 15 residues. The CDR3 region has the DNA TGTGCAAGTCGCTATGGACGTTTAGAAAAAGAGACCCAGTACTTC. This translates into CASRYGRLEKETQYF.

The gene calls are TRBV6-6 and TRBJ1-4, with D possibly matching TRBD1 (6 bases). Per the germline V gene, CDR1 is MNHNY and CDR2 is SVGAGI (reference sequence). Trimming removed 6 bases at V and 7 bases at J, with 15 bases between. The CDR3 has 14 residues. The CDR3 region is CASSPDRSTEKLFF. The CDR3 DNA is TGTGCCAGCAGCCCCGACAGGAGTACTGAAAAACTGTTTTTT.

The chain employs TRBV2 and TRBJ1-1, with unresolved D. The length of the CDR3 is 13 residues. The germline gives CDR1 SNHLY, CDR2 FYNNEI. V shed 7 bases and J shed 8 bases, with 17 bases lying between them. CDR3 amino acids: CASTRGIGSEAFF. CDR3 sequence (DNA): TGTGCCAGCACCCGCGGGATAGGTTCGGAAGCTTTCTTT.

The chain combines TRBV30 with TRBJ1-6; D is undetermined. Germline lookup yields CDR1 GTSNPN and CDR2 SVGIG (reference sequence). The V and J ends lost 6 bases and 7 bases respectively, with 16 bases between them. This CDR3 comprises 14 residues. Here the CDR3 reads CACQTGVVNSPLHF. CDR3 DNA: TGTGCCTGCCAAACCGGGGTAGTAAATTCACCCCTCCACTTT.

This clone was recorded once. This sequence joins TRBV6-5 and TRBJ1-5, with D possibly TRBD1 on 6 matching bases. Germline V gene lookup returns CDR1 MNHEY and CDR2 SVGAGI. The CDR3 is 15 residues long. V was clipped by 0 bases and J by 7 bases, with 13 bases between them. The CDR3 nucleotides are TGTGCCAGCAGTTACTCGAGGGGGGATAGGCAGCCCCAGCATTTT. Protein: CASSYSRGDRQPQHF.

This chain uses TRBV11-2 with TRBJ1-2; D is possibly TRBD1 (5 bases). The CDR3 runs 14 residues. Trimming cost V 1 base and J 7 bases, with 13 bases left between them. Germline V gene sequence: CDR1 SGHAT, CDR2 FQNNGV. As DNA, the CDR3 is TGTGCCAGCAGCTTAGGGGCAGGGCCAGGTGGCTACACCTTC. It specifies CASSLGAGPGGYTF.

This clone was picked up one time. This rearrangement joins TRBV25-1 to TRBJ2-1, with D unresolved. From germline, CDR1 is MGHDK and CDR2 SYGVNS. The V end lost 6 bases, the J end lost 5 bases, and 14 bases lay between the germline ends. The CDR3 extends over 14 amino acids. The CDR3 DNA follows: TGTGCCAGCAGGGGGATGGGTTCCCACAATGAGCAGTTCTTC. As protein: CASRGMGSHNEQFF.